This T cell receptor beta chain appears in the sequencing data of a study of blood T cell repertoires in COVID-19. Study at large: From T cells, B-cell-depleted T cells, or PBMCs came the material, which was cDNA or gDNA.

The CDR3 has 13 residues. CDR1 is ENHRY and CDR2 is SYGVKD in the germline V gene. The trim removed 4 bases at V and 6 bases at J, leaving 6 bases unmatched. Ages ranged from about 18 to 90 years, with residence in 24 US areas. Participants' own reports of clinical history determined their cohort assignment. In the source study's methods: Researchers report that nucleated cell counts were estimated from reference gene primer amplification. The assay was immunoSEQ multiplex PCR, and TCRdb's table has in-frame clones only and misses some. Clonal size and the V and J genes are those of that table, whereas D and trimming came from the DNA. This sample has about 220,000 clones; around four fifths occur once, and the top ten carry about 3.6%.

Sequencing was done on a sample of PBMCs or T cells enriched from blood (not recorded which). The chain couples TRBV10-3 to TRBJ2-7; TRBD2 agrees at 7 bases. The source is a woman aged 40 to 50 who had been exposed to COVID-19. The CDR3 here is CAISGGRGSEQYF. The CDR3 bases are TGTGCCATCAGTGGGGGGAGGGGCTCCGAGCAGTACTTC.